One sample yielded the 27 T cell receptor beta chains listed below, sequenced in a study of shared clonotypes between healthy human individuals. Here immunoSEQ multiplex PCR was the method, and the copy in TCRdb shows in-frame clones only, minus some. The sample includes 1.5 million to 1.9 million clones, under 99% of them seen just once. Material for sequencing was naive CD4+ T cells sorted from blood. As for subset: CD45RA+ positively selected. These receptors were obtained from a man in his thirties or forties in good health.

This chain links TRBV2 with TRBJ2-1; 7 nucleotides match TRBD2. Trimming cost V 1 base and J 2 bases; bases outside gene matches: 2. Germline loops: CDR1 SNHLY, CDR2 FYNNEI. The CDR3 is 15 residues long. The CDR3: CASSEGAGAYNEQFF. The CDR3 nucleotides are TGTGCCAGCAGTGAAGGGGCGGGAGCCTACAATGAGCAGTTCTTC.

The V call is TRBV5-1, the J call TRBJ2-2, with D possibly TRBD2 on 6 matching bases. This CDR3 comprises 14 residues. Germline loops: CDR1 SGHRS, CDR2 YFSETQ. The germline V and J ends were trimmed by 4 bases and 8 bases, with 15 bases remaining between them. The CDR3 is CASSTGGVPGELFF. Written as DNA, the CDR3 is TGCGCCAGCAGCACAGGAGGGGTTCCGGGGGAGCTGTTTTTT.

This rearrangement joins TRBV9 to TRBJ2-3; no clear D gene. The CDR3 loop spans 15 amino acids. V was shortened by 0 bases and J by 2 bases, with 10 bases between the two germline ends. Germline CDR1 is SGDLS and CDR2 is YYNGEE. CDR3 protein: CASSVEMGYTDTQYF. The DNA of the CDR3 is TGTGCCAGCAGCGTAGAAATGGGTTACACAGATACGCAGTATTTT.

The chain couples TRBV6-1 to TRBJ1-1, with D hard to call. Per germline, CDR1 MNHNS and CDR2 SASEGT. V lost 3 bases and J lost 0, with 17 bases in between. The CDR3 has 17 residues. The CDR3 region has the DNA TGTGCCAGCAGTGATCACGGCGGGCGGGCGGTGAACACTGAAGCTTTCTTT. This sequence encodes CASSDHGGRAVNTEAFF.

V usage is TRBV28 and J usage is TRBJ1-4; the D is unclear. Trimming cost V 1 base and J 6 bases, with 6 bases left between them. This CDR3 contains 13 residues. CDR1 MDHEN and CDR2 SYDVKM come from the germline V gene. The CDR3 spells CASSLSSDEKLFF. The CDR3 coding sequence is TGTGCCAGCAGTTTATCGTCGGATGAAAAACTGTTTTTT.

This clone was detected once. CDR3 sequence reads: CASSWDGHNEKLFF. As DNA, the CDR3 is TGCGCCAGCAGCTGGGACGGTCATAATGAAAAACTGTTTTTT. The chain couples TRBV5-1 to TRBJ1-4; D possibly corresponds to TRBD1 (5 bases). CDR3 size: 14 residues. Trimming pared 3 bases from V and 4 bases from J, leaving 10 bases between. CDR1 and CDR2 (germline): SGHRS, YFSETQ.

A note on this clone: The sample has other DNA sequences that encode this CDR3 too. The J gene is TRBJ2-5, the V gene TRBV28, with a possible D match to TRBD2 (5 bases). Trimming removed 3 bases from V and 5 bases from J, with 10 bases in between. The germline V gene encodes CDR1 MDHEN and CDR2 SYDVKM. CDR3 length equals 13 residues. The CDR3 nucleotides are TGTGCCAGCAGTTTTCCTAGCCGGGAGACCCAGTACTTC. Amino acids: CASSFPSRETQYF.

This chain links TRBV4-1 with TRBJ2-7; D call uncertain. In germline, CDR1 is MGHRA, CDR2 YSYEKL. CDR3 length: 13 amino acids. Trimming stripped 0 bases from V and 2 bases from J, with 5 bases between. The CDR3 sequence: CASSQEGTYEQYF. CDR3 nucleotides: TGCGCCAGCAGCCAAGAGGGGACCTACGAGCAGTACTTC.

The chain carries TRBV28 and TRBJ2-7; D assignment may be TRBD1 or TRBD2 (5 bases each). Germline values: CDR1 MDHEN, CDR2 SYDVKM. Trimming shortened V by 1 base and J by 7 bases, and 20 bases separated the two germline ends. There are 16 residues in the CDR3. The CDR3 DNA reads as TGTGCCAGCAGTTTATCGTATGGGGCTAGCCCAAGGGAGCAGTACTTC. Its translation is CASSLSYGASPREQYF.

The V gene is TRBV19, the J gene TRBJ2-1; TRBD2 agrees at 14 bases. The ends lost 5 bases at V and 9 bases at J; junction bases unmatched: 6. Germline CDR1 and CDR2: LNHDA and SQIVND (reference sequence). This CDR3 spans 15 amino acids. Here the CDR3 DNA reads TGTGCCAGTAGTGTGACTAGCGGGAGGGAAGTTGAGCAGTTCTTC. It yields the protein CASSVTSGREVEQFF.

The chain combines TRBV29-1 with TRBJ2-4; D not resolved. The V end lost 4 bases, the J end lost 3 bases, and 13 bases lay between the germline ends. This CDR3 is built from 14 residues. CDR1 SQVTM and CDR2 ANQGSEA come from the germline V gene. CDR3: CSVVGRYHKNIQYF. CDR3 in DNA: TGCAGCGTTGTTGGACGTTATCACAAAAACATTCAGTACTTC.

This sequence joins TRBV5-1 and TRBJ1-5; 7 bases are shared with TRBD1. With 1 base clipped from V and 2 bases from J, the junction kept 3 bases outside the gene matches. The CDR3 has 15 residues. Germline lookup yields CDR1 SGHRS and CDR2 YFSETQ. CDR3 sequence reads: CASSLTGAGNQPQHF. DNA for the CDR3: TGCGCCAGCAGCTTGACAGGGGCAGGCAATCAGCCCCAGCATTTT. Full variable domain (outside the CDR3, taken from reference TRBV5-1 and TRBJ1-5): KAGVTQTPRYLIKTRGQQVTLSCSPISGHRSVSWYQQTPGQGLQFLFEYFSETQRNKGNFPGRFSGRQFSNSRSEMNVSTLELGDSALYLCASSLTGAGNQPQHFGDGTRLSIL.

This chain links TRBV7-7 with TRBJ2-2; a possible D gene is TRBD2 (5 bases). CDR3 size: 13 residues. Germline-derived CDR1 and CDR2 are SSHAT and FNYEAQ (reference sequence). Trimming removed 5 bases at V and 6 bases at J, with 10 bases between. CDR3 bases: TGTGCCAGCAGCCCCCGGGGTCCCGGGGAGCTGTTTTTT. This encodes CASSPRGPGELFF.

Written as DNA, the CDR3 is TGTGCCAGCTCACCACGTGGGACTAGCGACAATGAGCAGTTCTTC. This encodes CASSPRGTSDNEQFF. The V call is TRBV18, the J call TRBJ2-1; 10 bases map to TRBD2. Looked up from germline, CDR1 is KGHSH and CDR2 is LQKENI. With V trimmed by 1 base and J by 5 bases, 2 bases remained unmatched. The CDR3 is 15 residues long.

The chain recombines TRBV19 with TRBJ1-2; weak D call: TRBD1 (6 bases). Deletions cut 3 bases from V and 0 bases from J, with 14 bases between. This CDR3 has 16 amino acids. In germline, CDR1 is LNHDA, CDR2 SQIVND (reference sequence). The CDR3 sequence: CASSISQGSTNYGYTF. The CDR3 DNA reads as TGTGCCAGTAGTATCAGCCAGGGGTCAACTAACTATGGCTACACCTTC.

The J gene is TRBJ2-7, the V gene TRBV19; TRBD1 or TRBD2 may be the D gene (6 bases each). The CDR3 extends over 14 amino acids. Trimming removed 9 bases at V and 2 bases at J, with 17 bases between. Germline V gene data show CDR1 as LNHDA and CDR2 as SQIVND (reference sequence). The chain's CDR3 is CASSLRGGTYEQYF. The CDR3, as DNA: TGTGCCAGCAGCCTGAGAGGGGGGACCTACGAGCAGTACTTC.

V usage is TRBV7-9 and J usage is TRBJ2-7, with 10 bases that match TRBD2. The CDR3 spans 15 residues. The V and J ends lost 5 bases and 5 bases, in that order; junction bases with no gene match: 9. CDR1 and CDR2 from the germline V gene are SEHNR and FQNEAQ (reference sequence). The CDR3 nucleotides read TGTGCCAGCAGCCGGGGACTAGCGTCTCCTAACGAGCAGTACTTC. It codes for CASSRGLASPNEQYF.

The chain links TRBV14 to TRBJ2-7, with D unresolved. CDR3 size: 12 residues. In germline, CDR1 is SGHDN, CDR2 FVKESK. Trimming removed 8 bases at V and 2 bases at J, with 10 bases between. The CDR3 nucleotides read TGTGCCAGCGCCCACAGCCCCTACGAGCAGTACTTC. It yields the protein CASAHSPYEQYF.

This chain uses TRBV5-4 with TRBJ2-7; 7 bases agree with TRBD2. Per the germline V gene, CDR1 is SGHNT and CDR2 is YYREEE (reference sequence). After removal of 3 bases from V and 2 bases from J, the junction contained 2 bases not matched to a gene. CDR3 length: 13 amino acids. For the CDR3, the DNA is TGTGCCAGCAGCTCAGCGGGAACCTACGAGCAGTACTTC. As protein: CASSSAGTYEQYF.

CDR3 in DNA: TGTGCCAGCTCACGAAATTCTGGGGGGAATGAGCAGTTCTTC. As protein: CASSRNSGGNEQFF. The chain joins TRBV18 to TRBJ2-1, with TRBD2 as a possible D gene (6 bases). V was cut by 4 bases and J by 7 bases, with 14 bases left in between. This CDR3 has 14 residues. Germline V gene lookup returns CDR1 KGHSH and CDR2 LQKENI.

The chain combines TRBV27 with TRBJ2-7; 10 nucleotides align to TRBD1. Germline V gene lookup returns CDR1 MNHEY and CDR2 SMNVEV (reference sequence). The J segment lost 1 base and the V segment lost 4 bases, leaving 4 bases of the junction unmatched. The CDR3 contains 15 residues. CDR3 bases: TGTGCCAGCAGTTCCGCGGGACAGGGGTCCTACGAGCAGTACTTC. It codes for CASSSAGQGSYEQYF.

The gene calls are TRBV11-3 and TRBJ2-2; 9 bases fit TRBD1. This CDR3 is built from 13 residues. V lost 5 bases and J lost 9; bases outside the gene matches: 4. CDR1 and CDR2 from the germline V gene are SGHNT and YENEEA. CDR3 in DNA: TGTGCCAGCAGCGAAGGGACAGGGAGGGAGCTGTTTTTT. Its protein product is CASSEGTGRELFF.

The chain is built from TRBV7-2 and TRBJ2-1; weak D call: TRBD2 (6 bases). With 7 bases removed from V and 4 bases from J, the gap between germline ends came to 17 bases. Germline loops: CDR1 SGHTA, CDR2 FQGNSA. The CDR3 extends over 15 amino acids. This CDR3 reads CASTIGGISYNEQFF. As DNA, the CDR3 is TGTGCCAGCACCATAGGCGGGATTAGTTACAATGAGCAGTTCTTC.

The V and J genes are TRBV28 and TRBJ2-5, with D unresolved. There are 12 residues in the CDR3. The V and J ends lost 5 bases and 7 bases respectively, with 11 bases between them. Germline V gene lookup returns CDR1 MDHEN and CDR2 SYDVKM. CDR3 in amino acids: CASSPIYRTQYF. For the CDR3, the DNA is TGTGCCAGCAGTCCGATCTACAGGACCCAGTACTTC.

The rearrangement links TRBV11-2 to TRBJ2-1, with TRBD2 matching 15 bases. The CDR3 consists of 15 residues. Germline CDR1 is SGHAT and CDR2 is FQNNGV. The V segment lost 3 bases and the J segment 16 bases; nucleotides outside the gene matches: 10. The CDR3 nucleotides read TGTGCCAGCAGCTTGGCGGGACTAGCGGGAGGTTCCCACTTCTTC. Translated, it gives CASSLAGLAGGSHFF.

The CDR3 region is CAWSVGYNTEAFF. DNA for the CDR3: TGTGCCTGGAGTGTAGGGTATAACACTGAAGCTTTCTTT. The chain has TRBV30 and TRBJ1-1; no clear D. Germline CDR1 GTSNPN, CDR2 SVGIG (reference sequence). The CDR3 consists of 13 residues. Trimming removed 0 bases from V and 2 bases from J, with 7 bases in between.

With regard to this clone: Within the sample, other DNA sequences also encode this same CDR3. The V gene is TRBV9, the J gene TRBJ2-3; D gene uncertain. CDR3 size: 12 residues. The germline V gene has CDR1 SGDLS and CDR2 YYNGEE. V was clipped by 4 bases and J by 1 base, with 4 bases between them. CDR3 DNA sequence: TGTGCCAGCAGCTTACGCACAGATACGCAGTATTTT. Translation gives CASSLRTDTQYF.